This T cell receptor beta chain was sequenced during a study of regulatory T cells in long-lasting Graves disease. This clonotype has at least ten counts. V lost 1 base, J lost 0 bases, and 0 bases stayed unmatched. Germline V lookup: CDR1 SGHVS, CDR2 FNYEAQ. The CDR3 covers 15 residues. HTBI primers from iRepertoire and Arm-PCR of CDR3 regions yielded the TCR beta libraries. TCRdb re-called the multiplex PCR reads with MiXCR, one entry per CDR3 protein. The sample lists about 560,000 distinct CDR3 sequences, more than 15% occurring once. Time point denoted: newly diagnosed GD, antithyroid drugs for less than 3 months. Generation of the TCR library employed RNA extracted from PBMCs. The sample was also reused in another study, on T cells in Graves' hyperthyroidism and ophthalmopathy.

The chain combines TRBV7-6 with TRBJ1-1; TRBD1 agrees at 9 bases. The origin of this receptor is a man aged 18 to 30 with Graves disease. The sequenced sample was peripheral blood mononuclear cells (PBMCs), obtained at new diagnosis, from a patient treated with antithyroid drugs. CDR3 DNA: TGTGCCAGCAGCTTAGGGGACAGGGTGAACACTGAAGCTTTCTTT. Translation: CASSLGDRVNTEAFF.